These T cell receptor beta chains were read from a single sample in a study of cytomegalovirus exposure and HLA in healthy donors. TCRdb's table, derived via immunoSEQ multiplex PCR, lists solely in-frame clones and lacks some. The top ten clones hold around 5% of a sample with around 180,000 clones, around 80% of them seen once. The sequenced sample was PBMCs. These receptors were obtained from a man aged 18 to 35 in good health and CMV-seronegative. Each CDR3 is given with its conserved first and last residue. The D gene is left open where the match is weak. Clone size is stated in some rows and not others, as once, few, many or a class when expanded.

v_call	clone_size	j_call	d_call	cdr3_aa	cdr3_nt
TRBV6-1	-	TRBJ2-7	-	CASTLYRGGEQYF	TGTGCCAGCACTTTATATAGGGGGGGCGAGCAGTACTTC
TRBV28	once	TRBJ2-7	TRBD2	CASTTLAGGPHEQYF	TGTGCCAGCACTACACTAGCGGGAGGGCCCCACGAGCAGTACTTC
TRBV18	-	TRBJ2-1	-	CASSRRDGSSYNEQFF	TGTGCCAGCTCCCGCAGGGACGGGAGCTCCTACAATGAGCAGTTCTTC
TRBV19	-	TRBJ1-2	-	CASSIDGSYTF	TGTGCCAGTAGTATTGACGGGAGCTACACCTTC
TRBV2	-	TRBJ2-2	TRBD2	CASKLAGETGELFF	TGTGCCAGCAAACTGGCGGGAGAGACCGGGGAGCTGTTTTTT
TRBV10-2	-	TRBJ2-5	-	CASMIGETQYF	TGCGCCAGCATGATCGGAGAGACCCAGTACTTC
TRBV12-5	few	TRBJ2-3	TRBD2	CASGLTSGVSTDTQYF	TGTGCTAGTGGTTTGACTAGCGGGGTTAGCACAGATACGCAGTATTTT
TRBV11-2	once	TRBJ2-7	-	CASSLESHRSYEQYF	TGTGCCAGCAGCTTAGAATCACACCGGAGTTACGAGCAGTACTTC
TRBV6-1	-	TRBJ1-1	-	CASRRDTIMNTEAFF	TGTGCCAGCAGACGGGACACGATCATGAACACTGAAGCTTTCTTT
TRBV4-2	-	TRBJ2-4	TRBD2	CASSQEASGLAKNIQYF	TGTGCCAGCAGCCAAGAGGCTAGCGGGCTAGCCAAAAACATTCAGTACTTC
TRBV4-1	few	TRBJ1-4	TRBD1	CASSQTQGASEKLFF	TGCGCCAGCAGCCAAACCCAGGGGGCTAGTGAAAAACTGTTTTTT
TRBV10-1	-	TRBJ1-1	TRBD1	CASTLSETGGAWDTEAFF	TGCGCCAGCACCCTATCGGAGACAGGGGGCGCTTGGGACACTGAAGCTTTCTTT
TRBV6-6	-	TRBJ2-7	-	CASKPKDRKASYEQYF	TGTGCCAGCAAACCCAAGGACAGAAAAGCCTCCTACGAGCAGTACTTC
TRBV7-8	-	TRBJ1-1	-	CASSFARTEAFF	TGTGCCAGCAGCTTCGCCCGCACTGAGGCTTTCTTT
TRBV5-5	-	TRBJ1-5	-	CASSLGVGNQPQHF	TGTGCCAGCAGCTTGGGGGTCGGGAATCAGCCCCAGCATTTT
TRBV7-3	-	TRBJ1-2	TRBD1	CASSLDRGTGGYTF	TGTGCCAGCAGCTTGGACAGGGGTACGGGTGGCTACACCTTC
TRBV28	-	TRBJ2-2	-	CASRARGASGELFF	TGTGCCAGCAGGGCCAGGGGCGCGTCCGGGGAGCTGTTTTTT
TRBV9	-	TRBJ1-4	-	CASSEGGFNEKLFF	TGTGCCAGCAGCGAGGGAGGGTTTAATGAAAAACTGTTTTTT
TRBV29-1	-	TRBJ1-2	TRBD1	CSVARDSYGYTF	TGCAGCGTTGCTCGGGACAGCTATGGCTACACCTTC
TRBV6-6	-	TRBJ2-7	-	CASSYSRREQYF	TGTGCCAGCAGTTACTCCAGGCGCGAGCAGTACTTC
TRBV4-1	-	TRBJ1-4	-	CASSQESPPQATNEKLFF	TGCGCCAGCAGCCAAGAGTCACCGCCACAGGCAACTAATGAGAAACTGTTTTTT
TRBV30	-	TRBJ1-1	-	CAWGKTGTLNTEAFF	TGTGCCTGGGGGAAAACCGGGACACTGAACACTGAAGCTTTCTTT